A selection of T cell receptor beta chains follows, all from one sample in a study of memory B cells and T cells in multiple sclerosis. The antigens these receptors bind are not known. The protocol was immunoSEQ multiplex PCR, while the TCRdb copy is restricted to in-frame clones and leaves out a portion. This repertoire shows approximately 12,000 clones, roughly 81% found once; its top ten account for approximately 2.8%. Sequenced input: PBMCs from blood kept in culture. The receptors stem from a human donor with multiple sclerosis. The CDR3 runs from the conserved cysteine through the conserved F or W. Fields, in order: V gene, D gene, J gene, clone size, CDR3 DNA, CDR3 protein. The D gene is left open where the match is weak. Part of the rows lack a size; the others show once, few, many or a class for expanded clones.

V gene: TRBV19; D gene: TRBD1; J gene: TRBJ1-1; clone size: -; CDR3 DNA: TGTGCCAGTAGTTCAAGACAGGGTAGGACTGAAGCTTTCTTT; CDR3 protein: CASSSRQGRTEAFF
V gene: TRBV2; D gene: TRBD2; J gene: TRBJ2-5; clone size: -; CDR3 DNA: TGTGCCACCCTAGAAGCGGGAGGGCTTAGGGAGACCCAGTACTTC; CDR3 protein: CATLEAGGLRETQYF
V gene: TRBV7-8; D gene: -; J gene: TRBJ1-1; clone size: -; CDR3 DNA: TGTGCCAGCAGCACCCGGGGAGGGAACACTGAAGCTTTCTTT; CDR3 protein: CASSTRGGNTEAFF
V gene: TRBV19; D gene: TRBD2; J gene: TRBJ2-7; clone size: once; CDR3 DNA: TGTGCCAGTAGTGGACTAGGTCCCTACGAGCAGTACTTC; CDR3 protein: CASSGLGPYEQYF
V gene: TRBV18; D gene: TRBD1; J gene: TRBJ1-1; clone size: few; CDR3 DNA: TGTGCCAGCTCACAGAGGAAGGTTGACAGGGAGGGGAGCACTGAAGCTTTCTTT; CDR3 protein: CASSQRKVDREGSTEAFF
V gene: TRBV6-1; D gene: TRBD1; J gene: TRBJ2-5; clone size: -; CDR3 DNA: TGTGCCAGCAGGGGACAGGTTTCGATCCAAGAGACCCAGTACTTC; CDR3 protein: CASRGQVSIQETQYF
V gene: TRBV6-5; D gene: -; J gene: TRBJ2-5; clone size: few; CDR3 DNA: TGTGCCAGCAGGCGAGGGGCGGTCGAGACCCAGTACTTC; CDR3 protein: CASRRGAVETQYF
V gene: TRBV7-9; D gene: TRBD2; J gene: TRBJ2-6; clone size: few; CDR3 DNA: TGTGCCAGCAGTTTTGCCGGGGGGTCTGGGGCCAACGTCCTGACTTTC; CDR3 protein: CASSFAGGSGANVLTF
V gene: TRBV12-5; D gene: -; J gene: TRBJ2-1; clone size: few; CDR3 DNA: TGTGCTAGTGGCCCGGAGGGGCTAGCGACTTACAATGAGCAGTTCTTC; CDR3 protein: CASGPEGLATYNEQFF
V gene: TRBV2; D gene: -; J gene: TRBJ1-5; clone size: -; CDR3 DNA: TGTGCCAGCAGTGATTCCTATATCAATCAGCCCCAGCATTTT; CDR3 protein: CASSDSYINQPQHF
V gene: TRBV29-1; D gene: TRBD2; J gene: TRBJ2-5; clone size: -; CDR3 DNA: TGCAGCGTCGCCCCACGGGGGGTGGAGACCCAGTACTTC; CDR3 protein: CSVAPRGVETQYF
V gene: TRBV5-1; D gene: TRBD1; J gene: TRBJ1-2; clone size: -; CDR3 DNA: TGCGCCAGCAGCTTGGAAGCACAGGGGGCCTTTATCGGTGACTATGGCTACACCTTC; CDR3 protein: CASSLEAQGAFIGDYGYTF
V gene: TRBV2; D gene: TRBD1; J gene: TRBJ2-2; clone size: once; CDR3 DNA: TGTGCCAGCAGGACAGGGGCGCTTACGAACACCGGGGAGCTGTTTTTT; CDR3 protein: CASRTGALTNTGELFF
V gene: TRBV6-1; D gene: TRBD1; J gene: TRBJ2-5; clone size: -; CDR3 DNA: TGTGCCAGCAGTGAGCTGACAGGGGTACAAGAGACCCAGTACTTC; CDR3 protein: CASSELTGVQETQYF
V gene: TRBV21-1; D gene: -; J gene: TRBJ2-1; clone size: -; CDR3 DNA: TGTGCCAGCAACGGCGAGTCGGACCAGTTCTTC; CDR3 protein: CASNGESDQFF
V gene: TRBV6-4; D gene: -; J gene: TRBJ2-2; clone size: -; CDR3 DNA: TGTGCCAGCAGTGACAGGGGCACCGGGGAGCTGTTTTTT; CDR3 protein: CASSDRGTGELFF
V gene: TRBV28; D gene: -; J gene: TRBJ2-3; clone size: -; CDR3 DNA: TGTGCCAGCTTATCCTCTAGCACAGATACGCAGTATTTT; CDR3 protein: CASLSSSTDTQYF
V gene: TRBV25-1; D gene: -; J gene: TRBJ2-7; clone size: -; CDR3 DNA: TGTGCCAGCAGTTTCGGCAGCTACGAGCAGTACTTC; CDR3 protein: CASSFGSYEQYF
V gene: TRBV28; D gene: -; J gene: TRBJ2-7; clone size: -; CDR3 DNA: TGTGCCAGCAGTTTAATCCCAGGGGCCTTCTCCTACGAGCAGTACTTC; CDR3 protein: CASSLIPGAFSYEQYF
V gene: TRBV5-1; D gene: TRBD1; J gene: TRBJ1-1; clone size: -; CDR3 DNA: TGCGCCAGCAGCGCCGGGCCGGGACAGGGCCACCAAGCTTTCTTT; CDR3 protein: CASSAGPGQGHQAFF
V gene: TRBV4-1; D gene: -; J gene: TRBJ1-5; clone size: once; CDR3 DNA: TGCGCCAGCAGCCAAGAAAGCTCAGATCAGCCCCAGCATTTT; CDR3 protein: CASSQESSDQPQHF
V gene: TRBV5-1; D gene: TRBD1; J gene: TRBJ1-2; clone size: -; CDR3 DNA: TGCGCCAGCAGCATGAGTCCGGGACAGGGGGACTATGGCTACACCTTC; CDR3 protein: CASSMSPGQGDYGYTF
V gene: TRBV7-3; D gene: -; J gene: TRBJ2-1; clone size: -; CDR3 DNA: TGTGCCAGCAGCTTCGGTAATGAGCAGTTCTTC; CDR3 protein: CASSFGNEQFF
V gene: TRBV4-1; D gene: TRBD2; J gene: TRBJ2-1; clone size: -; CDR3 DNA: TGCGCCAGCAGCCAAGTAGACATGGGACTAGCTGGGGATGAGCAGTTCTTC; CDR3 protein: CASSQVDMGLAGDEQFF
V gene: TRBV5-1; D gene: TRBD2; J gene: TRBJ2-3; clone size: -; CDR3 DNA: TGCGCCAGCAGCTTCAGCGGGAGAAGTGAAGATACGCAGTATTTT; CDR3 protein: CASSFSGRSEDTQYF
V gene: TRBV6-5; D gene: -; J gene: TRBJ1-1; clone size: -; CDR3 DNA: TGTGCCAGCAGTTCTACCTGGGGCACTGAAGCTTTCTTT; CDR3 protein: CASSSTWGTEAFF
V gene: TRBV12-5; D gene: TRBD1; J gene: TRBJ2-7; clone size: -; CDR3 DNA: TGTGCTAGCGGAGGCCGGGACAGGGGCCACGAGCAGTACTTC; CDR3 protein: CASGGRDRGHEQYF
V gene: TRBV18; D gene: -; J gene: TRBJ2-3; clone size: once; CDR3 DNA: TGTGCCAGCTCACCTCCCGGCAGTTCAGATACGCAGTATTTT; CDR3 protein: CASSPPGSSDTQYF
V gene: TRBV27; D gene: -; J gene: TRBJ1-6; clone size: -; CDR3 DNA: TGTGCCAGCAGTCCGTTCCTCCCCGGAACAAATTCACCCCTCCACTTT; CDR3 protein: CASSPFLPGTNSPLHF
V gene: TRBV2; D gene: TRBD2; J gene: TRBJ2-2; clone size: -; CDR3 DNA: TGTGCCAGCAGACTAGCGGGGGTAGCCGGGGAGCTGTTTTTT; CDR3 protein: CASRLAGVAGELFF
V gene: TRBV15; D gene: -; J gene: TRBJ1-1; clone size: -; CDR3 DNA: TGTGCCACCAGCAGGGGGCGGGTGACTGAAGCTTTCTTT; CDR3 protein: CATSRGRVTEAFF
V gene: TRBV9; D gene: -; J gene: TRBJ1-2; clone size: -; CDR3 DNA: TGTGCCAGCAGCGACTACTATGGCTACACCTTC; CDR3 protein: CASSDYYGYTF
V gene: TRBV7-8; D gene: TRBD2; J gene: TRBJ2-1; clone size: few; CDR3 DNA: TGTGCCAGCAGCTTAGCTAGCGGGGGGGGTTACAATGAGCAGTTCTTC; CDR3 protein: CASSLASGGGYNEQFF
V gene: TRBV6-9; D gene: -; J gene: TRBJ1-2; clone size: -; CDR3 DNA: TGTGCCAGCAGTCCGACAGGCAACTATGGCTACACCTTC; CDR3 protein: CASSPTGNYGYTF
V gene: TRBV28; D gene: -; J gene: TRBJ2-7; clone size: -; CDR3 DNA: TGTGCCAGCAGTTCTGAAGGGTTCCCCTCCTACGAGCAGTACTTC; CDR3 protein: CASSSEGFPSYEQYF
V gene: TRBV9; D gene: -; J gene: TRBJ2-3; clone size: -; CDR3 DNA: TGTGCCAGCAGCGTAGAGGGCAGGGCCCCAGATACACAGTATTTT; CDR3 protein: CASSVEGRAPDTQYF
V gene: TRBV12-5; D gene: TRBD2; J gene: TRBJ2-3; clone size: -; CDR3 DNA: TGTGCTAGTGGCGGACGGGGGGGGCTCGCTGCAGATACGCAGTATTTT; CDR3 protein: CASGGRGGLAADTQYF
V gene: TRBV19; D gene: -; J gene: TRBJ1-1; clone size: once; CDR3 DNA: TGTGCCAGTAGTTCGACAGGATTGAACACTGAAGCTTTCTTT; CDR3 protein: CASSSTGLNTEAFF
V gene: TRBV4-1; D gene: -; J gene: TRBJ2-2; clone size: -; CDR3 DNA: TGCGCCAGCAGCCCCTGGGAAGAGAACACCGGGGAGCTGTTTTTT; CDR3 protein: CASSPWEENTGELFF
V gene: TRBV7-3; D gene: -; J gene: TRBJ1-6; clone size: -; CDR3 DNA: TGTGCCAGCAGCTTAACGAGTTATAATTCACCCCTCCACTTT; CDR3 protein: CASSLTSYNSPLHF
V gene: TRBV14; D gene: TRBD2; J gene: TRBJ2-1; clone size: few; CDR3 DNA: TGTGCCAGCAGCCAAGATGCTAGCGGGAGCGTCTCCTACAATGAGCAGTTCTTC; CDR3 protein: CASSQDASGSVSYNEQFF
V gene: TRBV5-1; D gene: -; J gene: TRBJ2-7; clone size: -; CDR3 DNA: TGCGCCAGCAGCTTTAGCGGCAGCTCCTACGAGCAGTACTTC; CDR3 protein: CASSFSGSSYEQYF
V gene: TRBV2; D gene: -; J gene: TRBJ1-2; clone size: -; CDR3 DNA: TGTGCCAGCAGCGCCCCCCCTAACTATGGCTACACCTTC; CDR3 protein: CASSAPPNYGYTF
V gene: TRBV15; D gene: -; J gene: TRBJ2-7; clone size: -; CDR3 DNA: TGTGCCACCAGCAGAGGGAGGGGTTACGAGCAGTACTTC; CDR3 protein: CATSRGRGYEQYF
V gene: TRBV7-2; D gene: TRBD2; J gene: TRBJ2-2; clone size: -; CDR3 DNA: TGTGCCAGCAGTAAAACGTGGCTAGCGGGAGGGATTAACACCGGGGAGCTGTTTTTT; CDR3 protein: CASSKTWLAGGINTGELFF
V gene: TRBV9; D gene: TRBD2; J gene: TRBJ2-1; clone size: -; CDR3 DNA: TGTGCCAGCAGCGCCCGGGCCGGACTAGCGGGAGGGCCCCTCTACAATGAGCAGTTCTTC; CDR3 protein: CASSARAGLAGGPLYNEQFF
V gene: TRBV7-9; D gene: TRBD2; J gene: TRBJ2-5; clone size: once; CDR3 DNA: TGTGCCAGCAGCTTCCCTAGCGGGAGTACCCAGTACTTC; CDR3 protein: CASSFPSGSTQYF
V gene: TRBV6-5; D gene: -; J gene: TRBJ2-5; clone size: -; CDR3 DNA: TGTGCCAGCAGTTACACTACTAGAAGTGCAGAGACCCAGTACTTC; CDR3 protein: CASSYTTRSAETQYF
V gene: TRBV20-1; D gene: TRBD1; J gene: TRBJ1-1; clone size: -; CDR3 DNA: TGCAGTGCTAGAGTACAGGGGACAGCTTTCTTT; CDR3 protein: CSARVQGTAFF
V gene: TRBV19; D gene: -; J gene: TRBJ1-1; clone size: -; CDR3 DNA: TGTGCCAGTAGAATCGAGACTGAAGCTTTCTTT; CDR3 protein: CASRIETEAFF
V gene: TRBV10-3; D gene: TRBD1; J gene: TRBJ2-6; clone size: -; CDR3 DNA: TGTGCCATCAAAATACAGGGGCCCGGGGCCAACGTCCTGACTTTC; CDR3 protein: CAIKIQGPGANVLTF
V gene: TRBV6-1; D gene: -; J gene: TRBJ1-6; clone size: -; CDR3 DNA: TGTGCCTTCAGAGACTTTGATAATTCACCCCTCCACTTT; CDR3 protein: CAFRDFDNSPLHF
V gene: TRBV14; D gene: -; J gene: TRBJ1-1; clone size: -; CDR3 DNA: TGTGCCAGCAGCCAAGTTGCTTGGAACACTGAAGCTTTCTTT; CDR3 protein: CASSQVAWNTEAFF
V gene: TRBV6-4; D gene: -; J gene: TRBJ2-3; clone size: -; CDR3 DNA: TGTGCCAGCAGTGACGGCGCCACAGATACGCAGTATTTT; CDR3 protein: CASSDGATDTQYF